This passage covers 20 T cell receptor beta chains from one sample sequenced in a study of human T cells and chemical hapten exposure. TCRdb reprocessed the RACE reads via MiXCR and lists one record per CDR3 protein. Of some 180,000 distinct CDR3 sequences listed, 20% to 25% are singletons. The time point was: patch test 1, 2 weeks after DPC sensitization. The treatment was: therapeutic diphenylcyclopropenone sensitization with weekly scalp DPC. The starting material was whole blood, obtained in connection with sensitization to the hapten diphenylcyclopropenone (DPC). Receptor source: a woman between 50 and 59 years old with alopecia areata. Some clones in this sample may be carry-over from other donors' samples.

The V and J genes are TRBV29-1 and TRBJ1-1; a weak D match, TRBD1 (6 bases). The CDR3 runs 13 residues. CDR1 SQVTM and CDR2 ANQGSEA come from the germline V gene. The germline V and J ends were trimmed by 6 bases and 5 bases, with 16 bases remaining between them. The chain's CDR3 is CSVRTVPETEAFF. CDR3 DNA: TGCAGCGTCCGGACAGTTCCGGAAACTGAAGCTTTCTTT.

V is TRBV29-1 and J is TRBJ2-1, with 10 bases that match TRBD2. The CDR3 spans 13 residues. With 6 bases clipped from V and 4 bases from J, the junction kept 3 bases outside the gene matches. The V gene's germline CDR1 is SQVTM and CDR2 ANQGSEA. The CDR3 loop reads CSVSGRAYNEQFF. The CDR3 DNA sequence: TGCAGCGTGAGCGGGAGGGCGTACAATGAGCAGTTCTTC.

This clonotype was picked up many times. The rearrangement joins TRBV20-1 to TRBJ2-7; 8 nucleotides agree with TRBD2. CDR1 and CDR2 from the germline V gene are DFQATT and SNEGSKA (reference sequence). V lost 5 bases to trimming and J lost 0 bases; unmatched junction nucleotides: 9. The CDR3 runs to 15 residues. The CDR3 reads CSALPGGRVSYEQYF. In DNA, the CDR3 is TGCAGTGCTCTCCCGGGGGGGCGGGTCTCCTACGAGCAGTACTTC.

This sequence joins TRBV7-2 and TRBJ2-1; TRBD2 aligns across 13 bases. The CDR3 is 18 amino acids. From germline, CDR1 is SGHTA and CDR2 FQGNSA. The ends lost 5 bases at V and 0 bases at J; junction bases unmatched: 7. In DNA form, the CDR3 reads TGTGCCAGCAGCCCCAAACGGACTAGCGGGGGCTCCTACAATGAGCAGTTCTTC. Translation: CASSPKRTSGGSYNEQFF.

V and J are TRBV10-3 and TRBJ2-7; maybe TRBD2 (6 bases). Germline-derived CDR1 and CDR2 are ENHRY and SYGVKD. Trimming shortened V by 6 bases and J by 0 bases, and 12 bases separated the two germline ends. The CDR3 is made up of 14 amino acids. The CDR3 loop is CAISSGTGSYEQYF. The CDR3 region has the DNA TGTGCCATCAGCTCCGGGACTGGCTCCTACGAGCAGTACTTC.

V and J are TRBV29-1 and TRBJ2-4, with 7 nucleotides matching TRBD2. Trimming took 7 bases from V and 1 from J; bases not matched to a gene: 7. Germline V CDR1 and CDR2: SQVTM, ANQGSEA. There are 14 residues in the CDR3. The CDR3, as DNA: TGCAGCGCCCTTAGCGGGTCGGCCAAAAACATTCAGTACTTC. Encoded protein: CSALSGSAKNIQYF.

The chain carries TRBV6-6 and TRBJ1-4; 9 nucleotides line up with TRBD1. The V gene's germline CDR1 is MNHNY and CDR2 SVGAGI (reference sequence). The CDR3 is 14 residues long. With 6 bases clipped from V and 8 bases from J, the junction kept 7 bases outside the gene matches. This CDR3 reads CASSKGQGREKLFF. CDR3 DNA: TGTGCCAGCAGCAAGGGACAGGGAAGGGAAAAACTGTTTTTT.

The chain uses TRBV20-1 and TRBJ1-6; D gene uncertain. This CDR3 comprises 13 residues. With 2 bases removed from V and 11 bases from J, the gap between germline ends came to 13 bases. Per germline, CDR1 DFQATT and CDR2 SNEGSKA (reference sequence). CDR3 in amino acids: CSARRSAQTPLHF. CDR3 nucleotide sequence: TGCAGTGCTAGACGCAGCGCCCAGACACCCCTCCACTTT.

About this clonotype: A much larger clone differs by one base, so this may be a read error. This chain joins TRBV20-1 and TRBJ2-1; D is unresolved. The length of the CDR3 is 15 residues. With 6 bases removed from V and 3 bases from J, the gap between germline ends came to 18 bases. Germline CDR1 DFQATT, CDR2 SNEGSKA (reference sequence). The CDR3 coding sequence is TGCAGTGCCAAGAGCGAGAGAGATAGCTACAATGAGCAGTTCTTC. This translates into CSAKSERDSYNEQFF.

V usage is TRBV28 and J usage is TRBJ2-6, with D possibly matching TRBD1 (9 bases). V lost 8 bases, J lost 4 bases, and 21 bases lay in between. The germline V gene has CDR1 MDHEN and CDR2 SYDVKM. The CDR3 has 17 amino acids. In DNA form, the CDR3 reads TGTGCCAGCTCGACGGGACAGGGACTAGGCGGGGCCAACGTCCTGACTTTC. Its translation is CASSTGQGLGGANVLTF.

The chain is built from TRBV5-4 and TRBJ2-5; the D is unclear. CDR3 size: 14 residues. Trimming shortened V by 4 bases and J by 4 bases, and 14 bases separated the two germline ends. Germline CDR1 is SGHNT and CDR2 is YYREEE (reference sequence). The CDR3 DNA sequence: TGTGCCAGCAGCGATCCCCCCCCTGGAGAGACCCAGTACTTC. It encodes CASSDPPPGETQYF.

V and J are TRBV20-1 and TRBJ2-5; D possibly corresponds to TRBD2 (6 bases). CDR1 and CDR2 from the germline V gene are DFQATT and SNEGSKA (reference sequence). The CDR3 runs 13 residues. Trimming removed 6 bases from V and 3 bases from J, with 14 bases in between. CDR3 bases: TGCAGTGCCCGGAGGGGCGCGAAAGAGACCCAGTACTTC. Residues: CSARRGAKETQYF.

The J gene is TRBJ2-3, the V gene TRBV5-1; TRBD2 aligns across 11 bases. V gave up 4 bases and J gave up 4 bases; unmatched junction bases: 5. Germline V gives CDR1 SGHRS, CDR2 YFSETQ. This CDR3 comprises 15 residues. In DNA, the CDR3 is TGCGCCAGCAGCCCCCTAGCGGGAGGTTCAGATACGCAGTATTTT. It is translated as CASSPLAGGSDTQYF. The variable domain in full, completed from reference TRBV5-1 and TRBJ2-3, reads KAGVTQTPRYLIKTRGQQVTLSCSPISGHRSVSWYQQTPGQGLQFLFEYFSETQRNKGNFPGRFSGRQFSNSRSEMNVSTLELGDSALYLCASSPLAGGSDTQYFGPGTRLTVL.

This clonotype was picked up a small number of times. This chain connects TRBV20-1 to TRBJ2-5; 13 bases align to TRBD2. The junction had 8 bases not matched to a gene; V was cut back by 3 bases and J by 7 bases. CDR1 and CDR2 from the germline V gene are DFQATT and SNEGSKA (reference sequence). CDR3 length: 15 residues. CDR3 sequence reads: CSARVGLAGVRTQYF. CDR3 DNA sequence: TGCAGTGCTAGGGTAGGACTAGCGGGAGTCCGGACCCAGTACTTC.

Here the CDR3 reads CASSASPGVAGGPGEQFF. The CDR3 DNA follows: TGTGCCAGCAGCGCCTCCCCGGGGGTAGCGGGAGGGCCGGGTGAGCAGTTCTTC. This chain joins TRBV7-2 and TRBJ2-1, with 11 nucleotides matching TRBD2. The V gene's germline CDR1 is SGHTA and CDR2 FQGNSA. V was pared by 5 bases and J by 9 bases, with 18 bases of the junction left unmatched. The CDR3 is made up of 18 amino acids.

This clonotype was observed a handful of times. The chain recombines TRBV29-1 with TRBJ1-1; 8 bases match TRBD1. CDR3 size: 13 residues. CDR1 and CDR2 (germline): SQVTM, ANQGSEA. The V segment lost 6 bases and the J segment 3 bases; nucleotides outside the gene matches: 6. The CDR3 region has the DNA TGCAGCGTCGCCCGACAGGGGCACACTGAAGCTTTCTTT. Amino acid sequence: CSVARQGHTEAFF.

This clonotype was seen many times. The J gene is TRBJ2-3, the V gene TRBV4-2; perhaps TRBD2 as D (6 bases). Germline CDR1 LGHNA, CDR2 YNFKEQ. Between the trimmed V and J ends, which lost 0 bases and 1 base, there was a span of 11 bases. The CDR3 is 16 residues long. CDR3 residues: CASSQEVGEGTDTQYF. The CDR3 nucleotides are TGTGCCAGCAGCCAAGAAGTAGGGGAGGGCACAGATACGCAGTATTTT.

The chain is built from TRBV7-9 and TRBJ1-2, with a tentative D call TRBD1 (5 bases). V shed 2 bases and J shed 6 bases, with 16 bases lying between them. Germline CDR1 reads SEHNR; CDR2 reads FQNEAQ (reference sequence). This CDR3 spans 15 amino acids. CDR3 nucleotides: TGTGCCAGCAGCTTAAATTTCGGGACCATGAATGGCTACACCTTC. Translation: CASSLNFGTMNGYTF.

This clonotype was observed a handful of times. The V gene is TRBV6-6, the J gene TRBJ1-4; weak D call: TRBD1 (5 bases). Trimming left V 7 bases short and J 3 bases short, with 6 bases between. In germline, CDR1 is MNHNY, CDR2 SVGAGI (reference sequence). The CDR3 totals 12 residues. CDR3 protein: CASKTANEKLFF. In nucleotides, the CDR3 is TGTGCCAGCAAGACAGCTAATGAAAAACTGTTTTTT.

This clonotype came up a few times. This CDR3 reads CASSQDQGARDEQFF. For the CDR3, the DNA is TGCGCCAGCAGCCAAGATCAGGGGGCGCGAGATGAGCAGTTCTTC. This sequence joins TRBV4-1 and TRBJ2-1; TRBD1 matches 8 bases. Germline-derived CDR1 and CDR2 are MGHRA and YSYEKL. The CDR3 covers 15 residues. V shed 0 bases, J shed 8 bases, and the junction held 6 bases outside the gene matches.